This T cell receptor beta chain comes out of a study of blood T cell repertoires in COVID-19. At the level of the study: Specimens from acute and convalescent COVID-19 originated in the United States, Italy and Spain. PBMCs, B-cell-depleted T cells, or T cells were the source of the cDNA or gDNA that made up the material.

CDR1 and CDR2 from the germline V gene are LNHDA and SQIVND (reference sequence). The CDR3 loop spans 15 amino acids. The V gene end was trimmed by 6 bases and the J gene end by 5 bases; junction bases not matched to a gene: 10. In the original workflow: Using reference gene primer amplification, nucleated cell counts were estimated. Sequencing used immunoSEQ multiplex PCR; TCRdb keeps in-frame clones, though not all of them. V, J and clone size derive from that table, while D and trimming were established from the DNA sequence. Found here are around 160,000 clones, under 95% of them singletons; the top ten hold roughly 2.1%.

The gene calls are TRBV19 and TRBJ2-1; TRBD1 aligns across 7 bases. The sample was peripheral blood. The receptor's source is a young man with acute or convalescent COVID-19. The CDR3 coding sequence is TGTGCCAGTAGCCTGACAGGGCGCCCTCACAATGAGCAGTTCTTC. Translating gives CASSLTGRPHNEQFF.